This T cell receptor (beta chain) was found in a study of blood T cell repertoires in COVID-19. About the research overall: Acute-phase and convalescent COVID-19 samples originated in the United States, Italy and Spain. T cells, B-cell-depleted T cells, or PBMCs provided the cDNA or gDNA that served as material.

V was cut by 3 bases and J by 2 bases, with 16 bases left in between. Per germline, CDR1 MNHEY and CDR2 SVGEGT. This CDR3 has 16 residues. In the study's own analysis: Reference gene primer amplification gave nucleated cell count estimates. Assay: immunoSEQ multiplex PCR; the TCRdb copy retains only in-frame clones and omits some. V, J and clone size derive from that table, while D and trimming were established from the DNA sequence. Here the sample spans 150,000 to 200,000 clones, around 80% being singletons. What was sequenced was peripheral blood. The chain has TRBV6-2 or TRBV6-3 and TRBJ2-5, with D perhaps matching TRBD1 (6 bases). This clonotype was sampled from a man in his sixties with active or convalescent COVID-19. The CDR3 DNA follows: TGTGCCAGCAGTTATGGGGGCGGAGGCTTACAAGAGACCCAGTACTTC. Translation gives CASSYGGGGLQETQYF.